This T cell receptor beta chain was obtained from a study of blood T cells in healthy people across ages. A second PCR of about 6 to 11 cycles used a sample-barcoded 5' primer and a J-beta primer mix. TCRdb used MiXCR to reprocess the 5' RACE reads, holding one entry per CDR3 protein. Of approximately 800,000 distinct CDR3 sequences in the sample, roughly 25% were seen once. Trimming pared 2 bases from V and 4 bases from J, leaving 8 bases between. The CDR3 has 13 amino acids. Germline CDR1 reads MNHNS; CDR2 reads SASEGT. These sequences were also reported in another study, on T cells of mothers and their children. That paper adds: The authors added sample barcodes and 2-4 random nucleotides using the M1S primer of the second PCR. Each mother yielded more than 8.5 million TCR beta CDR3 reads. Each child yielded approximately 2.9 million reads.

Sample: blood. The genes are TRBV6-1 and TRBJ1-2; possibly TRBD1 for D (5 bases). The receptor was isolated from a boy between 10 and 17 years old in good health. CDR3 in DNA: TGTGCCAGCAGTGAAAGGGGTGGCTATGGCTACACCTTC. Its translation is CASSERGGYGYTF.